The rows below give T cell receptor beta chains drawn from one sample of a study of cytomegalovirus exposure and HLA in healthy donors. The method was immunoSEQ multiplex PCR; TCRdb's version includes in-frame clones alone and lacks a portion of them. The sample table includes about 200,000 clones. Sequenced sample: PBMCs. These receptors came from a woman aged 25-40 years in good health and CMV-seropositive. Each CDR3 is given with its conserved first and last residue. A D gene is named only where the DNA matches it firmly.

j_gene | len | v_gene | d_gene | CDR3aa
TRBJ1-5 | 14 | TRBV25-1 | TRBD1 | CASSARGFGQPQHF
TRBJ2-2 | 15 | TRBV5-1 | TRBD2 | CASSLLAGGAGELFF
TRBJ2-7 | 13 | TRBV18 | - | CASATGGTYEQYF
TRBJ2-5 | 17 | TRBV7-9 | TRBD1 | CASSLGTGVIFQETQYF
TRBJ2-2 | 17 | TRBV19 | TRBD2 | CASTHSLAGANTGELFF
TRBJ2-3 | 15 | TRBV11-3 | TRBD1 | CASSLTGQGTDTQYF
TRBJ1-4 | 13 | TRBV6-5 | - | CASSLQGASTLFF
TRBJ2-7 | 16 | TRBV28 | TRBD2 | CASSPVIAGGPYEQYF
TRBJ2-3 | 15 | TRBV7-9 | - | CASSSSGSSTDTQYF
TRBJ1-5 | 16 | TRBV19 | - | CASSIRTGSSNQPQHF
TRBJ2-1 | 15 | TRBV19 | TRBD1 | CASSRRDRAYNEQFF
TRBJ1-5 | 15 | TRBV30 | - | CAWGTVDRRNQPQHF
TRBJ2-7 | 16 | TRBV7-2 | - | CASSSQGGGGVYEQYF
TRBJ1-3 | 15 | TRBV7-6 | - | CASSLARGGRNTIYF
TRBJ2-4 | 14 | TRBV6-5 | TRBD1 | CATRPGQGKNIQYF
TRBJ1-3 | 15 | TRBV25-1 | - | CASSDSGSSGNTIYF
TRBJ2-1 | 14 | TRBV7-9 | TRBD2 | CASSSGLAGSWQFF
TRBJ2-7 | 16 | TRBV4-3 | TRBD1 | CASSQDPRTGGYEQYF
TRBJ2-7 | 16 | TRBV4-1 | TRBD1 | CASSQDFGQGAREQYF
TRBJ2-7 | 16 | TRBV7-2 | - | CASSLVASASSYEQYF
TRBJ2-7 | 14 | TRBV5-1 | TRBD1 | CASSLGQGADEQYF
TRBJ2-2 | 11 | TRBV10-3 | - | CAISDVGELFF
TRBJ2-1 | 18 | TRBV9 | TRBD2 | CASSVGLAGGRLGDEQFF
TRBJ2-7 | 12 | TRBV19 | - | CASSRGAYEQYF
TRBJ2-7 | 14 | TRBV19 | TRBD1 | CASASPGQGYEQYF
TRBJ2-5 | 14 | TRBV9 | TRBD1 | CASSGTGVFETQYF